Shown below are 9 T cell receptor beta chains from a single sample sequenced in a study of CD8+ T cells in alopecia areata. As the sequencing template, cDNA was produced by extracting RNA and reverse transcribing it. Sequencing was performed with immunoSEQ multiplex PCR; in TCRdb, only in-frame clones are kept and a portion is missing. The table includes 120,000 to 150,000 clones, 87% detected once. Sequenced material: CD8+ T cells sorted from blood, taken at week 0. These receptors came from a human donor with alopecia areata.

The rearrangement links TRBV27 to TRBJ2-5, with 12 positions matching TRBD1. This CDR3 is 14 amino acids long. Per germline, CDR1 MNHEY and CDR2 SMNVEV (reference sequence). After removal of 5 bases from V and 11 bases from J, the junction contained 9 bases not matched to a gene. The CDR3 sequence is CASSPGQGAGEQYF. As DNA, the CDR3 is TGTGCCAGCAGTCCGGGACAGGGGGCCGGGGAGCAGTACTTC.

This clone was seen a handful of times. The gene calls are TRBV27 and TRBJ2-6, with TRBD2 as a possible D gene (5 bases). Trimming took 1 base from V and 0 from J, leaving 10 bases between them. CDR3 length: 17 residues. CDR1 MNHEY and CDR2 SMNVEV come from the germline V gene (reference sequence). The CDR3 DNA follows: TGTGCCAGCAGTTTATTGGGGAGCGACTCTGGGGCCAACGTCCTGACTTTC. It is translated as CASSLLGSDSGANVLTF.

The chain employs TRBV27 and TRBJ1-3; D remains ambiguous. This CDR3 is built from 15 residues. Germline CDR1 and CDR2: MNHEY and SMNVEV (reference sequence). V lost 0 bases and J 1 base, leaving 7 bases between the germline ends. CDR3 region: CASSLSWGSGNTIYF. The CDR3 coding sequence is TGTGCCAGCAGTTTATCATGGGGTTCTGGAAACACCATATATTTT.

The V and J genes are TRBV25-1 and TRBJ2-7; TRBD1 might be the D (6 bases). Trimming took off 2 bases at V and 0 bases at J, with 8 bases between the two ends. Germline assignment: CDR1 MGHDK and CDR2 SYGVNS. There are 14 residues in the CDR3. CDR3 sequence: CASSERGSSYEQYF. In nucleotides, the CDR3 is TGTGCCAGCAGTGAAAGGGGGAGCTCCTACGAGCAGTACTTC.

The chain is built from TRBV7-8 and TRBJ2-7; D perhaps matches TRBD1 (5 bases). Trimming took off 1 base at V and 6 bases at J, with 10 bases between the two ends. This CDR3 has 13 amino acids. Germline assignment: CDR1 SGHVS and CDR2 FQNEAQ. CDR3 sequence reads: CASSLEGRGEQYF. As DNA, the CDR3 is TGTGCCAGCAGCTTAGAGGGAAGGGGCGAGCAGTACTTC.

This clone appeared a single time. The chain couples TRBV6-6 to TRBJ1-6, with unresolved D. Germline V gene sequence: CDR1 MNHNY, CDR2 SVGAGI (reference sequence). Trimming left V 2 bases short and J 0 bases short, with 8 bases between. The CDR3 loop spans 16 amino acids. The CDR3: CASSYERSSYNSPLHF. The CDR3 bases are TGTGCCAGCAGTTACGAGCGGAGCTCCTATAATTCACCCCTCCACTTT.

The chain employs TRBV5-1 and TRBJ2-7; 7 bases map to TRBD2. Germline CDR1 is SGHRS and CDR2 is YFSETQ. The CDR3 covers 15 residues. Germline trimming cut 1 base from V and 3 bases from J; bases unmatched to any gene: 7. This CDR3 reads CASSLSVLADYEQYF. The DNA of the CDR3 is TGCGCCAGCAGCTTGTCGGTGCTAGCGGACTACGAGCAGTACTTC.

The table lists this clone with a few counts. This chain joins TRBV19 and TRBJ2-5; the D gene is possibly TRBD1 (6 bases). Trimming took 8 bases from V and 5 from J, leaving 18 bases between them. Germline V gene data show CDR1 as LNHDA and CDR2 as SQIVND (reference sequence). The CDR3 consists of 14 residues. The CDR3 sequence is CASAFRTQGETQYF. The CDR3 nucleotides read TGTGCCAGTGCCTTCCGGACCCAGGGGGAGACCCAGTACTTC.

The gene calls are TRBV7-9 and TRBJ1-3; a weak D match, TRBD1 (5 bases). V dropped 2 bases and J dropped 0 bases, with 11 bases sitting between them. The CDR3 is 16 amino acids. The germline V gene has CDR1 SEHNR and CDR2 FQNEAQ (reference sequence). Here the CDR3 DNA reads TGTGCCAGCAGCTTACGGGGGTCTGTCTCTGGAAACACCATATATTTT. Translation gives CASSLRGSVSGNTIYF.